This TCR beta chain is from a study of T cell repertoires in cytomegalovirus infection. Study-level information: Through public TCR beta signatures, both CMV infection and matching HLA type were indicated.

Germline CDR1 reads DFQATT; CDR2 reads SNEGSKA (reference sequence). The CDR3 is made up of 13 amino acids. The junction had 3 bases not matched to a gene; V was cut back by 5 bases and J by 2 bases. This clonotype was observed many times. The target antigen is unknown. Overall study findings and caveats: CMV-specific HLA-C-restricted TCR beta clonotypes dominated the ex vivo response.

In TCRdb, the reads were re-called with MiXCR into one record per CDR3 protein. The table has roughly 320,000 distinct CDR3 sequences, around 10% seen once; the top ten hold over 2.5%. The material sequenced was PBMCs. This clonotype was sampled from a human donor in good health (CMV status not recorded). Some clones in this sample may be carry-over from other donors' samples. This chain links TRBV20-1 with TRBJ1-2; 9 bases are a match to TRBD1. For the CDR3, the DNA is TGCAGTGCTCCGACAGGGGGGAACTATGGCTACACCTTC. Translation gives CSAPTGGNYGYTF.